The rows below give T cell receptor beta chains drawn from one sample of a study of control samples from healthy donors and cancer patients. TCRdb's copy holds only in-frame clones and misses some; the assay was immunoSEQ multiplex PCR. The sample lists 120,000 or so clones; 90% to 95% were seen once. The sequencing sample was made of PBMCs. These receptors originate from a man aged 45 to 65 with head and neck cancer. Both conserved end residues are part of each CDR3. D genes are given only for firm matches.

d_call	j_call	v_call	cdr3_aa	cdr3_nt
-	TRBJ2-5	TRBV7-3	CASSPGVQETQYF	TGTGCCAGCAGCCCCGGGGTCCAAGAGACCCAGTACTTC
-	TRBJ2-7	TRBV27	CASSAYGQTSYEQYF	TGTGCCAGCAGTGCTTATGGACAGACCAGCTACGAGCAGTACTTC
TRBD2	TRBJ2-3	TRBV6-2/TRBV6-3	CASSYSGGAASTDTQYF	TGTGCCAGCAGTTACAGCGGGGGGGCCGCTAGCACAGATACGCAGTATTTT
TRBD1	TRBJ2-1	TRBV7-9	CASSNRGYNEQFF	TGTGCCAGCAGCAACAGGGGCTACAATGAGCAGTTCTTC
TRBD1	TRBJ1-2	TRBV6-5	CASRQGGYGYTF	TGTGCCAGTCGACAGGGTGGCTATGGCTACACCTTC
-	TRBJ1-2	TRBV30	CAWADHLNYGYTF	TGTGCCTGGGCGGACCACCTTAACTATGGCTACACCTTC
TRBD2	TRBJ2-2	TRBV30	CAWNAGANTGELFF	TGTGCCTGGAATGCGGGAGCGAACACCGGGGAGCTGTTTTTT
-	TRBJ1-2	TRBV3-1/TRBV3-2	CASSHRGGGGYTF	TGTGCCAGCAGCCACAGGGGTGGGGGTGGCTACACCTTC
-	TRBJ1-1	TRBV7-3	CASSSQGNTEAFF	TGTGCCAGCAGCAGTCAGGGGAACACTGAAGCTTTCTTT
-	TRBJ2-2	TRBV5-1	CASSLEFTGELFF	TGCGCCAGCAGCTTGGAGTTTACCGGGGAGCTGTTTTTT
-	TRBJ2-5	TRBV30	CAWMEGFGGETQYF	TGTGCCTGGATGGAGGGCTTTGGGGGAGAGACCCAGTACTTC
-	TRBJ2-5	TRBV20-1	CSASKVQETQYF	TGCAGTGCTAGTAAGGTCCAAGAGACCCAGTACTTC
TRBD1	TRBJ1-2	TRBV12-3/TRBV12-4	CASSSYQGARTF	TGTGCCAGCAGTTCCTATCAGGGGGCAAGGACCTTC
TRBD1	TRBJ2-1	TRBV15	CATGPGQGTSDEQFF	TGTGCCACCGGACCGGGACAGGGTACTTCGGATGAGCAGTTCTTC
-	TRBJ2-1	TRBV18	CASSPARGTNNEQFF	TGTGCCAGCTCACCAGCACGGGGCACCAACAATGAGCAGTTCTTC
-	TRBJ1-1	TRBV7-2	CASSRVRWNTNTEAFF	TGTGCCAGCAGCAGAGTGCGGTGGAACACTAACACTGAAGCTTTCTTT
TRBD1	TRBJ2-2	TRBV4-1	CASSRGQGVTGELFF	TGCGCCAGCAGCCGCGGACAGGGAGTGACCGGGGAGCTGTTTTTT
-	TRBJ1-3	TRBV7-3	CASSPPGQPAGNTIYF	TGTGCCAGCAGCCCCCCCGGGCAGCCTGCTGGAAACACCATATATTTT
-	TRBJ2-1	TRBV7-2	CASNLKPYEQFF	TGTGCCAGCAACCTTAAGCCTTATGAGCAGTTCTTC
-	TRBJ2-1	TRBV6-5	CASSYFGVWVNNEQFF	TGTGCCAGCAGTTACTTCGGAGTATGGGTGAACAATGAGCAGTTCTTC